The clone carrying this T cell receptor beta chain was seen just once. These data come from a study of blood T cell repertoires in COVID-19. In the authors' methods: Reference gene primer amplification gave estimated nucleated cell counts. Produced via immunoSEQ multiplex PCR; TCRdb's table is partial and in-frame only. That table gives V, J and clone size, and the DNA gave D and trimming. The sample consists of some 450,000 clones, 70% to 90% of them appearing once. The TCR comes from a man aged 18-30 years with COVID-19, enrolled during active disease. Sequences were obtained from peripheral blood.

In nucleotides, the CDR3 is TGTGCCAGCAGTGGCCCTGGGACAGCTCAAGAGACCCAGTACTTC. Translating it yields CASSGPGTAQETQYF. The gene calls are TRBV6-2 or TRBV6-3 and TRBJ2-5, with TRBD1 matching over 7 bases. V trimming: 5 bases; J trimming: 2 bases; junction bases outside the gene matches: 8. Germline-derived CDR1 and CDR2 are MNHEY and SVGEGT. This CDR3 contains 15 residues.